Shown below are 11 T cell receptor beta chains from a single sample sequenced in a study of cytomegalovirus exposure and HLA in healthy donors. 13 Jbeta primers and 60 Vbeta primers were used for the PCR. The data were produced by immunoSEQ multiplex PCR, yet TCRdb's version contains in-frame clones alone and is incomplete. In the table there are more than 110,000 clones, around 75% of which are singletons. The sequencing sample was made of PBMCs. Receptors were obtained from a young man in good health and CMV-seronegative.

The chain couples TRBV4-1 to TRBJ1-2; D unclear. The V end lost 0 bases, the J end lost 3 bases, and 14 bases lay between the germline ends. Germline CDR1 MGHRA, CDR2 YSYEKL. The CDR3 loop spans 16 amino acids. The CDR3 DNA follows: TGCGCCAGCAGCCAAGATTTCACAGCCTCGTACTATGGCTACACCTTC. Translation gives CASSQDFTASYYGYTF.

This clone was counted a single time. The V gene is TRBV11-2, the J gene TRBJ2-2; a possible D gene is TRBD1 (6 bases). From germline, CDR1 is SGHAT and CDR2 FQNNGV. V was shortened by 1 base and J by 3 bases, with 9 bases between the two germline ends. The CDR3 totals 15 residues. CDR3 in amino acids: CASSLGQADTGELFF. CDR3 nucleotides: TGTGCCAGCAGCTTAGGACAGGCGGACACCGGGGAGCTGTTTTTT.

The CDR3: CASSAPQGDTEAFF. The CDR3 DNA reads TGCGCCAGCAGCGCCCCTCAAGGGGACACTGAAGCTTTCTTT. This chain joins TRBV5-1 and TRBJ1-1, with a weak D call TRBD1 (5 bases). The germline V gene encodes CDR1 SGHRS and CDR2 YFSETQ. V was pared by 4 bases and J by 3 bases, with 13 bases between. The CDR3 spans 14 residues.

The CDR3 DNA sequence: TGTGCCACCGGAAGGGGGTTGGTCGAAACTTTCTTT. It is translated as CATGRGLVETFF. V is TRBV28 and J is TRBJ1-1; maybe TRBD1 (6 bases). Germline CDR1 reads MDHEN; CDR2 reads SYDVKM. The germline V and J ends were trimmed by 10 bases and 12 bases, with 21 bases remaining between them. CDR3 size: 12 residues.

The rearrangement links TRBV19 to TRBJ1-2, with no clear D. The V gene's germline CDR1 is LNHDA and CDR2 SQIVND (reference sequence). V gave up 8 bases and J gave up 4 bases, with 8 bases separating them. The CDR3 has 11 amino acids. CDR3 nucleotides: TGTGCCAGTGAGGGTGGCTATGGCTACACCTTC. Translated, it gives CASEGGYGYTF.

The chain recombines TRBV5-3 with TRBJ2-3; 7 positions match TRBD2. TRBV5-3 is an ORF, with its function uncertain. The CDR3 covers 17 residues. V lost 0 bases, J lost 3 bases, and 10 bases stayed unmatched. CDR3 DNA sequence: TGTGCCAGAAGCTTGGTCGGCGTTGAGCGGGGAACAGATACGCAGTATTTT. The encoded protein is CARSLVGVERGTDTQYF.

This clone was detected a few times. The gene calls are TRBV10-3 and TRBJ2-1, with 8 bases fitting TRBD2. Trimming at V came to 6 bases and at J to 8 bases, leaving 15 bases not matched to a gene. The CDR3 contains 16 residues. CDR1 is ENHRY, CDR2 SYGVKD, per germline. CDR3 coding DNA: TGTGCCATCAGCGGCTCCGGGACTAGTGCGGAGGATGAGCAGTTCTTC. It specifies CAISGSGTSAEDEQFF.

In the case of this clone: The same CDR3 is also encoded by other DNA sequences in this sample. The chain uses TRBV19 and TRBJ2-6; TRBD1 matches 10 bases. In germline, CDR1 is LNHDA, CDR2 SQIVND (reference sequence). The ends lost 4 bases at V and 4 bases at J; junction bases unmatched: 4. This CDR3 has 16 amino acids. CDR3 residues: CASSRQGAGGANVLTF. CDR3 in DNA: TGTGCCAGTAGTAGACAGGGGGCAGGAGGGGCCAACGTCCTGACTTTC.

J is TRBJ2-3 and V is TRBV2, with TRBD1 as a possible D gene (5 bases). CDR3 length: 13 residues. Germline CDR1 SNHLY, CDR2 FYNNEI. V lost 10 bases and J 2 bases, leaving 13 bases between the germline ends. CDR3 sequence (DNA): TGTGCCATAAATGGTGGGGCCACAGATACGCAGTATTTT. The encoded protein is CAINGGATDTQYF.

This rearrangement joins TRBV6-5 to TRBJ1-1, with TRBD1 matching 9 bases. This CDR3 is built from 16 residues. With 4 bases clipped from V and 6 bases from J, the junction kept 12 bases outside the gene matches. Germline lookup yields CDR1 MNHEY and CDR2 SVGAGI. In nucleotides, the CDR3 is TGTGCCAGCAGTTGGGACAGGGTCTCGCTCGACGCTGAAGCTTTCTTT. The encoded protein is CASSWDRVSLDAEAFF.

V gene TRBV9 combines with J gene TRBJ1-1, with 8 bases fitting TRBD1. The CDR3 has 15 residues. V shed 3 bases, J shed 1 base, and the junction held 5 bases outside the gene matches. Germline CDR1 and CDR2: SGDLS and YYNGEE. CDR3 residues: CASSGDRITNTEAFF. The CDR3 coding sequence is TGTGCCAGCAGCGGGGACAGGATAACGAACACTGAAGCTTTCTTT.